These 21 T cell receptor beta chains came from one sample sequenced in a study of T cells in Graves' hyperthyroidism and ophthalmopathy. The TCR beta CDR3 regions underwent amplification using RNA transcripts as the source. The TCR CDR3 first-round RT-PCR relied on the HTBI primer set. TCRdb reprocessed the multiplex PCR reads via MiXCR and lists one record per CDR3 protein. Here the sample spans about 560,000 distinct CDR3 sequences, around 15% being singletons. The sample comprised blood. The receptors come from a woman between 18 and 29 years old with Graves' hyperthyroidism.

The table lists this clonotype with many counts. This chain uses TRBV2 with TRBJ2-2; TRBD1 might be the D (6 bases). CDR1 and CDR2 from the germline V gene are SNHLY and FYNNEI. CDR3 length: 16 residues. V lost 2 bases and J 4 bases, leaving 14 bases between the germline ends. CDR3 in DNA: TGTGCCAGCAGTGAACGGGACCAGGGGTTCACCGGGGAGCTGTTTTTT. Its protein is CASSERDQGFTGELFF.

V gene TRBV7-9 combines with J gene TRBJ2-5, with 7 bases aligning to TRBD2. Germline V gene sequence: CDR1 SEHNR, CDR2 FQNEAQ (reference sequence). The CDR3 runs to 14 residues. Trimming took 6 bases from V and 0 from J; bases not matched to a gene: 4. CDR3 region: CASRGGLYQETQYF. CDR3 DNA sequence: TGTGCCAGCAGGGGAGGGCTTTACCAAGAGACCCAGTACTTC.

For the CDR3, the DNA is TGCGCCAGCAGCTTGGCCGCGTCTAGCGCCCGAATCTCCTACAATGAGCAGTTCTTC. It translates to CASSLAASSARISYNEQFF. The chain is built from TRBV5-1 and TRBJ2-1; tentatively, D is TRBD2 (6 bases). The germline V gene has CDR1 SGHRS and CDR2 YFSETQ. This CDR3 region has 19 residues. Trimming left V 0 bases short and J 0 bases short, with 19 bases between.

This clonotype has at least ten counts. The rearrangement links TRBV2 to TRBJ2-3; D unclear. V was shortened by 6 bases and J by 0 bases, with 16 bases between the two germline ends. CDR1 and CDR2 from the germline V gene are SNHLY and FYNNEI. This CDR3 is built from 16 residues. For the CDR3, the DNA is TGTGCCAGCAGGGTTGGCGTGTCAGCTAGCACAGATACGCAGTATTTT. Its protein product is CASRVGVSASTDTQYF. The entire variable domain, with the rest obtained from reference TRBV2 and TRBJ2-3, is as follows: EPEVTQTPSHQVTQMGQEVILRCVPISNHLYFYWYRQILGQKVEFLVSFYNNEISEKSEIFDDQFSVERPDGSNFTLKIRSTKLEDSAMYFCASRVGVSASTDTQYFGPGTRLTVL.

Notes on this clonotype: Relative to the germline gene, one junction end is altered; a read error may explain this. The V and J genes are TRBV12-3 or TRBV12-4 and TRBJ1-2; D is undetermined. The CDR3 is 12 residues long. CDR3 region: CTSTIDNYGYTF. As DNA, the CDR3 is TGTACCAGCACCATCGACAACTATGGCTACACCTTC.

About this clonotype: This may come from a read error, since a much larger clone is one base off. The chain uses TRBV18 and TRBJ2-5; TRBD1 agrees at 7 bases. The CDR3 is 15 residues long. CDR1 and CDR2 (germline): KGHSH, LQKENI. CDR3 loop: CASSPMRQGQEAQYF. Here the CDR3 DNA reads TGTGCCAGCTCACCGATGAGACAGGGACAAGAGGCCCAGTACTTC.

In this sample, this clonotype turned up a few times. This sequence joins TRBV28 and TRBJ2-2; D is unclear. Germline CDR1 reads MDHEN; CDR2 reads SYDVKM. The CDR3 is 13 residues long. The ends were cut back, 8 bases at V and 4 bases at J, with 11 bases in the middle. In nucleotides, the CDR3 is TGTGCCAGCCTCACACAGATCACCGGGGAGCTGTTTTTT. This gives the protein CASLTQITGELFF.

This clonotype came up many times. The V call is TRBV3-1, the J call TRBJ2-7, with D possibly being TRBD2 (6 bases). The V and J ends lost 7 bases and 0 bases respectively, with 13 bases between them. Germline lookup yields CDR1 LGHDT and CDR2 YNNKEL (reference sequence). The length of the CDR3 is 14 residues. Written as DNA, the CDR3 is TGTGCCAGCAACCCGGCGGGAAGCTCCTACGAGCAGTACTTC. Its translation is CASNPAGSSYEQYF.

This clonotype was counted only a few times. J is TRBJ2-5 and V is TRBV27; 14 nucleotides match TRBD2. This CDR3 has 14 amino acids. Per germline, CDR1 MNHEY and CDR2 SMNVEV (reference sequence). V trimming: 6 bases; J trimming: 5 bases; junction bases outside the gene matches: 2. The chain's CDR3 is CASRRLAGGETQYF. CDR3 nucleotides: TGTGCCAGCAGGCGACTAGCGGGAGGGGAGACCCAGTACTTC.

As concerns this clonotype: A read error may be the cause here, since a much bigger clone is one base away. The CDR3 DNA reads as TGCAGTGCTAGATCTGGCGGGAGTGTCAATGAGCAGTTCTTC. Protein product: CSARSGGSVNEQFF. V usage is TRBV20-1 and J usage is TRBJ2-1, with 7 bases lining up with TRBD2. This CDR3 has 14 residues. The germline CDR1 and CDR2 sequences are DFQATT and SNEGSKA (reference sequence). The V segment lost 2 bases and the J segment 6 bases; nucleotides outside the gene matches: 7.

This clonotype has ten or more counts. The chain carries TRBV12-3 or TRBV12-4 and TRBJ2-3; D unclear. This CDR3 has 13 amino acids. V gave up 7 bases and J gave up 3 bases, with 11 bases separating them. DNA of the CDR3: TGTGCCAGCACCCCGCGCCATACAGATACGCAGTATTTT. It codes for CASTPRHTDTQYF.

As to this clonotype: Sequence at one end of the junction differs from germline and may be a read error. The rearrangement links TRBV5-1 to TRBJ2-1, with D uncertain. The CDR3 length is 14 residues. The germline V gene encodes CDR1 SGHRS and CDR2 YFSETQ. The CDR3: CASSHLAGYNEQFF. The DNA for the CDR3 is TGTGCCAGCAGCCACCTTGCAGGATACAATGAGCAGTTCTTC.

This clonotype showed up many times. This chain uses TRBV12-3 or TRBV12-4 with TRBJ2-3, with unresolved D. Trimming removed 2 bases from V and 2 bases from J, with 20 bases in between. The CDR3 covers 18 residues. The CDR3 DNA sequence: TGTGCCAGCAGTTTATCGGCCATCTTGGCGCGTATCACAGATACGCAGTATTTT. Its translation is CASSLSAILARITDTQYF.

Comment on this clonotype: A junction end diverges from the germline sequence, so it may reflect a read error. This sequence joins TRBV4-1 and TRBJ1-5, with D possibly matching TRBD1 (5 bases). There are 14 residues in the CDR3. Germline V CDR1 and CDR2: MGHRA, YSYEKL. In DNA, the CDR3 is TGCGCCAGCAGCCAAGGGGCAGGGTTTCAGCCCCAGCACTTT. Protein sequence: CASSQGAGFQPQHF.

This clonotype was recorded at least ten times. The chain is built from TRBV2 and TRBJ2-3; no clear D. Germline V lookup: CDR1 SNHLY, CDR2 FYNNEI. V lost 0 bases to trimming and J lost 2 bases, with 15 bases between them. The CDR3 runs 17 residues. CDR3 bases: TGTGCCAGCAGTGAAGCACCGACACCATTACCCACAGATACGCAGTATTTT. Translating gives CASSEAPTPLPTDTQYF.

Only a few counts were recorded for this clonotype. V usage is TRBV12-3 or TRBV12-4 and J usage is TRBJ1-3; 9 bases map to TRBD1. The CDR3 has 11 amino acids. With 8 bases clipped from V and 8 bases from J, the junction kept 1 base outside the gene matches. CDR3 loop: CASDRGDTIYF. The CDR3 nucleotides are TGTGCCAGCGACAGGGGGGACACCATATATTTT.

This clonotype was picked up many times. The chain combines TRBV7-9 with TRBJ2-7, with D unresolved. CDR1 SEHNR and CDR2 FQNEAQ come from the germline V gene (reference sequence). V lost 1 base, J lost 3 bases, and 13 bases lay in between. The CDR3 extends over 15 amino acids. The CDR3 spells CASSLGDVSYYEQYF. The CDR3 DNA reads TGTGCCAGCAGCTTAGGAGACGTTTCCTACTACGAGCAGTACTTC.

This clonotype was recorded many times. The CDR3 reads CASSLRGGVSGNTIYF. In nucleotides, the CDR3 is TGTGCCAGCAGCCTCCGGGGAGGAGTCTCTGGAAACACCATATATTTT. The V gene is TRBV3-1, the J gene TRBJ1-3; D call uncertain. Trimming took 4 bases from V and 0 from J, leaving 13 bases between them. Germline CDR1 LGHDT, CDR2 YNNKEL (reference sequence). The CDR3 has 16 amino acids. The variable domain in full, completed from reference TRBV3-1 and TRBJ1-3, reads DTAVSQTPKYLVTQMGNDKSIKCEQNLGHDTMYWYKQDSKKFLKIMFSYNNKELIINETVPNRFSPKSPDKAHLNLHINSLELGDSAVYFCASSLRGGVSGNTIYFGEGSWLTVV.

This clonotype was picked up many times. The chain couples TRBV20-1 to TRBJ2-7; the D call may be TRBD1 or TRBD2 (5 bases each). The CDR3 runs 15 residues. Germline V lookup: CDR1 DFQATT, CDR2 SNEGSKA (reference sequence). Trimming removed 4 bases from V and 3 bases from J, with 19 bases in between. The CDR3 DNA follows: TGCAGTGCTACAACTACAGGCGTAGGAGGCTACGAGCAGTACTTC. Translating it yields CSATTTGVGGYEQYF.

The V call is TRBV7-2, the J call TRBJ2-7; no definite D call. Trimming cost V 5 bases and J 7 bases, with 15 bases left between them. The CDR3 sequence is 13 residues long. The V gene's germline CDR1 is SGHTA and CDR2 FQGNSA. CDR3 loop: CASSAAVVREQYF. CDR3 DNA: TGTGCCAGCAGCGCCGCGGTGGTCCGGGAGCAGTACTTC.

This clonotype was detected ten times or more. V is TRBV7-9 and J is TRBJ2-5; D possibly matches TRBD1 or TRBD2 (5 bases each). V was pared by 2 bases and J by 1 base, with 11 bases between. Germline assignment: CDR1 SEHNR and CDR2 FQNEAQ (reference sequence). The CDR3 totals 15 residues. CDR3 residues: CASSLYTGLQETQYF. For the CDR3, the DNA is TGTGCCAGCAGCTTATATACAGGACTCCAAGAGACCCAGTACTTC.